The clone carrying this T cell receptor beta chain was found once. The data were produced by immunoSEQ multiplex PCR, yet TCRdb's version contains in-frame clones alone and is incomplete. The sample consists of 150,000 or so clones, around 80% of them appearing once. The data were obtained in a study of blood T cell repertoires in COVID-19. Germline V lookup: CDR1 SGDLS, CDR2 YYNGEE. The V end was cut by 0 bases, the J end by 8 bases, with 8 bases between. The CDR3 consists of 13 residues. The sequence was collected from a woman aged 80 or older with acute or convalescent COVID-19. The specimen was peripheral blood. This chain connects TRBV9 to TRBJ2-2; the D is unclear. As DNA, the CDR3 is TGTGCCAGCAGCGTAGAGAGTTATGGGGAGCTGTTTTTT. As protein: CASSVESYGELFF.